The T cell receptor beta chain described here comes from a study of vaccination and CD4 T cells after COVID-19. The treatment denotes: roughly ten-day PBMC culture with coronavirus spike peptide pools or control peptides (ViraFEST assay). The unexposed donor provided CD4+ T cells, which were taken before the COVID-19 pandemic (2011-2018). ViraFEST used peptide pools to expand antigen-specific T cells, then sequenced TCRs. With the Oncomine TCR Beta short-read assay, DNA from cultured CD4+ T cells was sequenced. In this case, cultured CD4+ T cells provided the extracted genomic DNA. TCRdb passed the PCR reads through MiXCR, listing each CDR3 protein once. The sample shows approximately 7,000 distinct CDR3 sequences, roughly 36% of them seen only once. Germline V gene data show CDR1 as KGHSH and CDR2 as LQKENI. This CDR3 is 13 amino acids long. V lost 0 bases, J lost 2 bases, and 3 bases lay in between.

About this clonotype itself: The antigen remains undetermined.

Material: CD4+ T cells from blood, cultured in vitro. The sequence was obtained from a human donor in good health. This rearrangement joins TRBV18 to TRBJ2-3, with unresolved D. CDR3 protein: CASSPPYTDTQYF. For the CDR3, the DNA is TGTGCCAGCTCACCACCCTACACAGATACGCAGTATTTT.